These T cell receptor beta chains were read from a single sample in a study of T cell responses to AZD1222 COVID-19 vaccine. Sequencing used immunoSEQ multiplex PCR; TCRdb keeps in-frame clones, though not all of them. The table lists 150,000 to 200,000 clones, roughly 90% of them singletons, with more than 1.5% in the top ten. Source: peripheral blood, taken on day 0 of AZD1222 vaccination. These receptors were collected from an adult in good health. CDR3s include the opening cysteine and the closing phenylalanine or tryptophan. D genes are given only for firm matches. The size of a clone is reported for some rows only, either as once, few or many, or as a class for expanded clones.

V	J	size	D	DNA	CDR3
TRBV7-2	TRBJ1-2	once	-	TGTGCCAGCAGCGCGACTTCGCTATATGGCTACACCTTC	CASSATSLYGYTF
TRBV10-1	TRBJ1-1	-	-	TGCGCCAGCAGTGAGTCGGTGAACACTGAAGCTTTCTTT	CASSESVNTEAFF
TRBV2	TRBJ2-2	-	TRBD1	TGTGCCAGTGAGGACAGGGACACCGGGGAGCTGTTTTTT	CASEDRDTGELFF
TRBV27	TRBJ1-5	few	-	TGTGCCAGCAGTCCACAGCGGGGAAGCAATCAGCCCCAGCATTTT	CASSPQRGSNQPQHF
TRBV18	TRBJ1-5	-	-	TGTGCCAGCTCGCCTATCGGACAACTTAGCAATCAGCCCCAGCATTTT	CASSPIGQLSNQPQHF
TRBV29-1	TRBJ2-3	-	TRBD2	TGCAGCGTTGCCAGAGGACTAGCGGGAGACGGCCCAGATACGCAGTATTTT	CSVARGLAGDGPDTQYF
TRBV2	TRBJ2-7	-	-	TGTGCCAGCAGTCACCGGGAACAGGGTCTTTTCCCGCAGTACTTC	CASSHREQGLFPQYF
TRBV19	TRBJ1-5	-	-	TGTGCCAGTAGTACCCGCGAGGCGGCGCCCCAGCATTTT	CASSTREAAPQHF
TRBV7-8	TRBJ1-5	-	-	TGTGCCAGCAGCTCGGCCGGGCCTAGGGGGCAGCCCCAGCATTTT	CASSSAGPRGQPQHF
TRBV2	TRBJ2-5	-	-	TGTGCCAGCAGTACCGGGGGACTGGAGACCCAGTACTTC	CASSTGGLETQYF
TRBV7-2	TRBJ2-1	-	-	TGTGCCAGCAGCACAAGGACAGACCGCCTTTACAATGAGCAGTTCTTC	CASSTRTDRLYNEQFF
TRBV11-2	TRBJ2-1	-	TRBD2	TGTGCCAGCAGCGTCGTCGCGGGAGGCTCCTACAATGAGCAGTTCTTC	CASSVVAGGSYNEQFF
TRBV7-9	TRBJ1-4	-	-	TGTGCCAGCGGTCTTTCCAGTAATGAAAAACTGTTTTTT	CASGLSSNEKLFF
TRBV2	TRBJ2-7	-	TRBD1	TGTGCCAGCAAGATATGGACAGGGGGCCCCTACGAGCAGTACTTC	CASKIWTGGPYEQYF
TRBV19	TRBJ2-5	-	-	TGTGCCAGTAGTATCCGGGGAGAAACCCAAGAGACCCAGTACTTC	CASSIRGETQETQYF
TRBV7-2	TRBJ2-7	-	-	TGTGCCAGCAGCTTAATTAGGCTAGTTGGTTCCGAGCAGTACTTC	CASSLIRLVGSEQYF
TRBV27	TRBJ1-1	once	-	TGTGCCACCCTAGGGGGCACTGAAGCTTTCTTT	CATLGGTEAFF
TRBV7-6	TRBJ2-7	-	-	TGTGCCAGCAGCTTAGATGGCGGGGCCTCCTACGAGCAGTACTTC	CASSLDGGASYEQYF
TRBV2	TRBJ1-2	-	-	TGTGCCAGCAGTCCCCCCTTGGCGGACTATGGCTACACCTTC	CASSPPLADYGYTF
TRBV29-1	TRBJ2-4	-	TRBD1	TGCAGCGTTGCGTACAGGGGCACCGGGGACATTCAGTACTTC	CSVAYRGTGDIQYF
TRBV19	TRBJ2-3	once	TRBD1	TGTGCCAGTTCCCCGGGACAGGGCCTTCTGTCCCGCACAGATACGCAGTATTTT	CASSPGQGLLSRTDTQYF
TRBV4-1	TRBJ2-1	-	TRBD2	TGCGCCAGCAGCCAAGTCCCGGGACTAGCGCACCCCGAGCAGTTCTTC	CASSQVPGLAHPEQFF
TRBV11-2	TRBJ2-1	-	-	TGTGCCAGCAGCTTAGCGACAAACTACAATGAGCAGTTCTTC	CASSLATNYNEQFF